This TCR beta chain was found in a study of CXCR3-negative and CXCR3-positive naive CD8 T cells. Researchers prepared the TRB cDNA libraries using 5' RACE with UMI labels. TCRdb derives one entry per CDR3 protein from the 5' RACE reads, leaving out DNA. The table lists 150,000 or so distinct CDR3 sequences, with around 0.5% in the top ten. CDR1 and CDR2 from the germline V gene are SGHNT and YYREEE (reference sequence). The CDR3 extends over 12 amino acids. Details on this clonotype: Its antigen is unknown.

The study's findings and limits: Comparison of naive cells showed more hydrophobic TRB CDR3s in CXCR3-positive than in CXCR3-negative naive cells.

The chain uses TRBV5-4 and TRBJ2-7. This receptor was taken from a human donor in good health. Some clones in this sample may be carry-over from other donors' samples. The sample was naive CXCR3- CD8+ T cells from blood. Subset here: CD45RO-CCR7+CD27+CD95- naive CD8+ T cells lacking CXCR3 (TNR3-). This CDR3 reads CASSWGDYEQYF.